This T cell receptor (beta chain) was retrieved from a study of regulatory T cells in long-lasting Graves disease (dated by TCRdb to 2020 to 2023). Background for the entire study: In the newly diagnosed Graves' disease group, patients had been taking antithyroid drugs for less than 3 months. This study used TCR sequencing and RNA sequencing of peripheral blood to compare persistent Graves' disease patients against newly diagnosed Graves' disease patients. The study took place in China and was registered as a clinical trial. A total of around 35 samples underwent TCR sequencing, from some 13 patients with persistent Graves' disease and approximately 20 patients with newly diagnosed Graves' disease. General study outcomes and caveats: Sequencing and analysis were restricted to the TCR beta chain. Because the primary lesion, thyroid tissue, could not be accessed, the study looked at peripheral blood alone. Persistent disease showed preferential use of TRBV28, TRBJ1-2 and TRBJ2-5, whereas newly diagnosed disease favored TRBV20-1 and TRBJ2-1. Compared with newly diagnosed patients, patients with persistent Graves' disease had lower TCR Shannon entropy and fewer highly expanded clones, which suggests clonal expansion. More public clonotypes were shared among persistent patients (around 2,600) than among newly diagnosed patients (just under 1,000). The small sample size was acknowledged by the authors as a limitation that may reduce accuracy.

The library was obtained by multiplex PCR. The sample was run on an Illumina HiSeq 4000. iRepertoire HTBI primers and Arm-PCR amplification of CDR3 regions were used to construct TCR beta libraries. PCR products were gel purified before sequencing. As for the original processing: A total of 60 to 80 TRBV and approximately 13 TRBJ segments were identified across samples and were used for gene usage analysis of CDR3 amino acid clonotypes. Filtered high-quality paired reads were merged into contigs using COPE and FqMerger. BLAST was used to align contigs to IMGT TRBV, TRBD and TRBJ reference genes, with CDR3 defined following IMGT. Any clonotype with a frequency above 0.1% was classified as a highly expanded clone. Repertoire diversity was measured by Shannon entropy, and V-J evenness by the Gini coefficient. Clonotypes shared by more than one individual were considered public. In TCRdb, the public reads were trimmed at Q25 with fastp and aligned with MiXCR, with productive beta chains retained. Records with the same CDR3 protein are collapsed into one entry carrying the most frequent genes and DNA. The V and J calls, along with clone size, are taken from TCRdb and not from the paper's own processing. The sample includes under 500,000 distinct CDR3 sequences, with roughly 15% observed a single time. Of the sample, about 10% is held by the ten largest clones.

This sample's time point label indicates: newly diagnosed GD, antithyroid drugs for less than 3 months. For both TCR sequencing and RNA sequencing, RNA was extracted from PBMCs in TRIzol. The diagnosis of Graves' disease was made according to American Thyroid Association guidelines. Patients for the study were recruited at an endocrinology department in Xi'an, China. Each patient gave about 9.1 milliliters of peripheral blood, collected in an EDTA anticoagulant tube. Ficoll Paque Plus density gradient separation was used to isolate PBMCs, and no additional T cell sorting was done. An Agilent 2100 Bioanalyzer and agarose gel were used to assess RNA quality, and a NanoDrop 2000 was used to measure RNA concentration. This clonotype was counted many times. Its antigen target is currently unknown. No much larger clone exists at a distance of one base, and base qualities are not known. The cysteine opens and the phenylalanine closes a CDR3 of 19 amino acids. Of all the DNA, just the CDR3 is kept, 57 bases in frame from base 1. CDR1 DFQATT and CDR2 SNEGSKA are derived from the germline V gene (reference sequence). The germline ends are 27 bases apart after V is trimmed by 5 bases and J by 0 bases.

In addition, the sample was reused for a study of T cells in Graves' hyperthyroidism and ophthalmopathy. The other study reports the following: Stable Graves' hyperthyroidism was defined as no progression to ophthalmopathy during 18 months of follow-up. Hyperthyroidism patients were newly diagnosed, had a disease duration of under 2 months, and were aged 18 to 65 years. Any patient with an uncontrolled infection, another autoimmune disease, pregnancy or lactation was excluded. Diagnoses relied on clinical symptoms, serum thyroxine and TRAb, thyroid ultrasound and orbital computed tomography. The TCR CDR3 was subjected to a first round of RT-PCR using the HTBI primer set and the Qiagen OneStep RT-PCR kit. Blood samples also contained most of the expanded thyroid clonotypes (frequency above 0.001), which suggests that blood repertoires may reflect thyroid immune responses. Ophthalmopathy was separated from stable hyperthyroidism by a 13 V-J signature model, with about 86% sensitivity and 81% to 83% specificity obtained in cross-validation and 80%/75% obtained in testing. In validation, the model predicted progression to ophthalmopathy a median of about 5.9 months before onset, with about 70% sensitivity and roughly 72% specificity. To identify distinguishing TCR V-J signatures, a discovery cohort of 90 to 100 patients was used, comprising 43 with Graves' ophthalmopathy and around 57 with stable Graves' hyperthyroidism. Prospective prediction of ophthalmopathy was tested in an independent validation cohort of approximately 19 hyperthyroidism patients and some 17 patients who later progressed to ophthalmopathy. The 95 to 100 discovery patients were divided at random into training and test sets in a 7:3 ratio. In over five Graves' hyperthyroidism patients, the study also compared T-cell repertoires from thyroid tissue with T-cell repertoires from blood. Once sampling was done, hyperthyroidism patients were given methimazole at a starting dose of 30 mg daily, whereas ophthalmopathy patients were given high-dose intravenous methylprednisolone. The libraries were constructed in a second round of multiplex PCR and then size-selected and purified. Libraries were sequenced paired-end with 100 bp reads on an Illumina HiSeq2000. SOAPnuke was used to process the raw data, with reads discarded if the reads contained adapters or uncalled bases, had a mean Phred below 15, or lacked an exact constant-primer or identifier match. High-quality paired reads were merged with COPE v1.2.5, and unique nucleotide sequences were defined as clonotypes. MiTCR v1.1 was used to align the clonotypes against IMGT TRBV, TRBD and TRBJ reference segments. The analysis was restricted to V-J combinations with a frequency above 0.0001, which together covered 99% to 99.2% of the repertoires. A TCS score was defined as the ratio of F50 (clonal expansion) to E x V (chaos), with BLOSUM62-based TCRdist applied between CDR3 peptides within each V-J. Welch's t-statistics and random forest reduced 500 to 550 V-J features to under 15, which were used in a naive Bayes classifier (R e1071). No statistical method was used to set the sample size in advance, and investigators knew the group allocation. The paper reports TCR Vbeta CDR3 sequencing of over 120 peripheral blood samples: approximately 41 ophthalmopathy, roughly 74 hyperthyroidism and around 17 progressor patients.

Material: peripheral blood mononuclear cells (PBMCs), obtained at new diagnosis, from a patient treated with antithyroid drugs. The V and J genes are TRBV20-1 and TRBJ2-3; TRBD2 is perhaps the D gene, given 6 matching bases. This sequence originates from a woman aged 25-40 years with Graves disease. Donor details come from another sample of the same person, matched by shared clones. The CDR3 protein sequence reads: CSAPGLRHKEGLSTDTQYF. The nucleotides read TGCAGTGCTCCCGGACTACGCCATAAGGAAGGGCTTAGCACAGATACGCAGTATTTT.